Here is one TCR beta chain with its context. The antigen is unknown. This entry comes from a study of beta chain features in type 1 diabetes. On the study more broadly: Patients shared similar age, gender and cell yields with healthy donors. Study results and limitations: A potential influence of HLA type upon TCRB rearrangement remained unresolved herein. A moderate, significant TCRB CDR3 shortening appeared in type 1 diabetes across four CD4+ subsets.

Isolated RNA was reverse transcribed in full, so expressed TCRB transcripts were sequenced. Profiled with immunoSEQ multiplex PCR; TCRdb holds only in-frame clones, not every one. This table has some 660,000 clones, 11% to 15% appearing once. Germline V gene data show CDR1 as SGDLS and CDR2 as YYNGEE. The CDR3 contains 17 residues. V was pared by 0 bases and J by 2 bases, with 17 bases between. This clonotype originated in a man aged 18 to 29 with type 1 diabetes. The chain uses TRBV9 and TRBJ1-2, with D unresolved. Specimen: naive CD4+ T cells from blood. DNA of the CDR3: TGTGCCAGCAGCGTAGCTACCGGCGGAGCTTCCAACTATGGCTACACCTTC. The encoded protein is CASSVATGGASNYGYTF.